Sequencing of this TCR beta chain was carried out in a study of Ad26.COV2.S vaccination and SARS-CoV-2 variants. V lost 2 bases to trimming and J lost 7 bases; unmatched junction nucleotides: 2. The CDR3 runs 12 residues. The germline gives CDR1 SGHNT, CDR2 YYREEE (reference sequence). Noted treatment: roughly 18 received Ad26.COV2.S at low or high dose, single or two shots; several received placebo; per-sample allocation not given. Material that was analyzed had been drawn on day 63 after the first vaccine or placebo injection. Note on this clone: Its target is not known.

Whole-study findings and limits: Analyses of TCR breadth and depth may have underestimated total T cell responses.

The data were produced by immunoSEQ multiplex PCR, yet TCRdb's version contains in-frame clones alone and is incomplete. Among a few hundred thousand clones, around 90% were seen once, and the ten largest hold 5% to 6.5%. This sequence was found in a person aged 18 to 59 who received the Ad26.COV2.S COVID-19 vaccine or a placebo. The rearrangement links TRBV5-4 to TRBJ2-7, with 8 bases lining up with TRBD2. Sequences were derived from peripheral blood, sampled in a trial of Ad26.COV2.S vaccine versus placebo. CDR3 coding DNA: TGTGCCAGCAGCTTTCGGGGGGGAGAGCAGTACTTC. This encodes CASSFRGGEQYF. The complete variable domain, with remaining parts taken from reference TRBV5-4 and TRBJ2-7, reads ETGVTQSPTHLIKTRGQQVTLRCSSQSGHNTVSWYQQALGQGPQFIFQYYREEENGRGNFPPRFSGLQFPNYSSELNVNALELDDSALYLCASSFRGGEQYFGPGTRLTVT.